The rows below give T cell receptor beta chains drawn from one sample of a study of identical twins. TCRdb itself ran the 5' RACE reads through MiXCR, one entry per CDR3 protein. The repertoire holds some 600,000 distinct CDR3 sequences, under 8.5% seen once, with about 1.5% in the top ten. In addition, the sample was reused for a study of yellow fever vaccine responses in identical twins.

The sample comprised PBMCs. All receptors derive from a woman under 30 in good health. The CDR3 runs from the conserved cysteine through the conserved F or W. A D gene is named only where the DNA matches it firmly. Only part of the rows carry a size: once, few, many, or a class if the clone is expanded.

-,TRBV5-4,many,TRBJ1-4,CASSLGGTPYEKLFF,TGTGCCAGCAGCTTGGGAGGGACACCATACGAAAAACTGTTTTTT
TRBD2,TRBV25-1,-,TRBJ2-6,CASSKVGGSISGANVLTF,TGTGCCAGCAGTAAGGTCGGGGGGTCAATATCTGGGGCCAACGTCCTGACTTTC
TRBD2,TRBV13,-,TRBJ2-7,CASSSLAGGMAYEQYF,TGTGCCAGCAGCTCCCTAGCGGGAGGTATGGCCTACGAGCAGTACTTC
TRBD1,TRBV12-3/TRBV12-4,-,TRBJ1-1,CASSSGTGGINTEAFF,TGTGCCAGCAGCTCCGGGACAGGGGGCATCAACACTGAAGCTTTCTTT
TRBD2,TRBV9,few,TRBJ2-2,CASSSRLAVNTGELFF,TGTGCCAGCAGCTCCCGACTAGCGGTTAACACCGGGGAGCTGTTTTTT
TRBD1,TRBV12-3/TRBV12-4,few,TRBJ1-4,CASSPGGWGEKLFF,TGTGCCAGCAGCCCAGGGGGCTGGGGTGAAAAACTGTTTTTT
-,TRBV7-8,-,TRBJ2-1,CASSTGNNEQFF,TGTGCCAGCAGCACCGGGAACAATGAGCAGTTCTTC
TRBD1,TRBV20-1,few,TRBJ2-1,CSAFWQGARVEQFF,TGCAGTGCCTTTTGGCAGGGGGCGCGGGTTGAGCAGTTCTTC
-,TRBV4-1,-,TRBJ2-2,CASSQVGTQKLLFF,TGCGCCAGCAGCCAAGTCGGGACTCAAAAATTGCTGTTTTTT
-,TRBV2,-,TRBJ2-1,CASSEEKTRAYNEQFF,TGTGCCAGCAGTGAGGAGAAAACTAGGGCTTACAATGAGCAGTTCTTC
-,TRBV24-1,many,TRBJ2-3,CATSDPTGRGDTQYF,TGTGCCACCAGTGACCCAACTGGGAGAGGAGATACGCAGTATTTT
-,TRBV5-4,-,TRBJ2-2,CASSLIFSVRDPNTGELFF,TGTGCCAGCAGCTTAATATTCTCAGTAAGGGACCCGAACACCGGGGAGCTGTTTTTT
TRBD2,TRBV7-8,-,TRBJ2-2,CASSLRTSGPTGELFF,TGTGCCAGCAGCCTACGGACTAGCGGCCCCACCGGGGAGCTGTTTTTT
-,TRBV7-3,many,TRBJ2-1,CASSLQGGYNEQFF,TGTGCCAGCAGCTTGCAAGGGGGCTACAATGAGCAGTTCTTC
TRBD1,TRBV6-1,few,TRBJ1-6,CASADRDRSPLHF,TGTGCCAGCGCGGACAGGGATCGTTCACCCCTCCACTTT
TRBD2,TRBV27,-,TRBJ2-1,CASTLVLAGEVREQFF,TGTGCCAGCACTTTAGTCCTAGCGGGAGAGGTTCGGGAGCAGTTCTTC
TRBD2,TRBV5-1,many,TRBJ2-7,CASSLNSGASYEQYF,TGCGCCAGCAGCTTGAATAGCGGGGCCTCCTACGAGCAGTACTTC
TRBD1,TRBV5-1,-,TRBJ2-2,CASSRTGTGENTGELFF,TGCGCCAGCAGCAGAACCGGGACAGGAGAGAACACCGGGGAGCTGTTTTTT
-,TRBV20-1,few,TRBJ1-4,CSARAPGGANEKLFF,TGCAGTGCTAGAGCCCCTGGAGGAGCTAATGAAAAACTGTTTTTT
-,TRBV4-1,many,TRBJ2-1,CASSQPHSEQFF,TGCGCCAGCAGCCAGCCCCACAGTGAGCAGTTCTTC
-,TRBV4-1,few,TRBJ1-1,CASSRGVLGEAFF,TGCGCCAGCAGCCGAGGGGTGTTGGGGGAAGCTTTCTTT
TRBD2,TRBV29-1,many,TRBJ2-2,CSVARGDPTGELFF,TGCAGCGTTGCGCGGGGGGACCCCACCGGGGAGCTGTTTTTT
TRBD2,TRBV6-5,-,TRBJ2-5,CASSYSAGVRETQYF,TGTGCCAGCAGTTACTCGGCGGGAGTGCGAGAGACCCAGTACTTC
-,TRBV20-1,many,TRBJ1-2,CSARDPSGGGYTF,TGCAGTGCTAGAGATCCCTCTGGAGGTGGCTACACCTTC
TRBD2,TRBV6-5,-,TRBJ2-1,CASSYTLGRDNEQFF,TGTGCCAGCAGTTACACCCTGGGGAGGGACAATGAGCAGTTCTTC
TRBD2,TRBV28,-,TRBJ2-3,CASIRGLAGPSTDTQYF,TGTGCCAGCATTCGGGGACTAGCGGGACCTAGCACAGATACGCAGTATTTT
-,TRBV10-3,-,TRBJ2-2,CAIKRAGNTGELFF,TGTGCCATCAAGCGGGCAGGGAACACCGGGGAGCTGTTTTTT
-,TRBV12-3/TRBV12-4,many,TRBJ2-7,CASSLWTDYEQYF,TGTGCCAGCAGTTTATGGACGGACTACGAGCAGTACTTC
TRBD1,TRBV29-1,many,TRBJ2-7,CSVLPGQGGPGGEQYF,TGCAGCGTTCTACCGGGACAGGGAGGCCCCGGGGGGGAGCAGTACTTC
TRBD1,TRBV3-1,-,TRBJ2-7,CASSQGGQGRYEQYF,TGTGCCAGCAGCCAAGGGGGACAGGGGCGCTACGAGCAGTACTTC
-,TRBV2,few,TRBJ1-1,CASTQTANTEAFF,TGTGCCAGCACCCAGACAGCTAACACTGAAGCTTTCTTT
TRBD2,TRBV5-1,many,TRBJ2-7,CASSPSLAVGGEQYF,TGCGCCAGCAGCCCCTCACTAGCGGTAGGTGGCGAGCAGTACTTC